The T cell receptor beta chain described here comes from a study of CD8 T cells in ankylosing spondylitis (dated 2017 in TCRdb). In terms of the full investigation: T cell receptor beta repertoires were profiled in healthy donors and ankylosing spondylitis patients so that disease-linked TCR variants could be found. In total, the full study cohort was made up of approximately 99 healthy donors and approximately 24 ankylosing spondylitis patients. Peripheral blood samples were taken, and synovial fluid was additionally collected from ankylosing spondylitis patients.

The instrument given in TCRdb is Illumina HiSeq 2500. TCR beta libraries were prepared by quantitative 5'-RACE with molecular barcodes. Per the original workflow: A new computational method based on a probabilistic model of VDJ rearrangement was used to identify disease-linked TCR variants. TCRdb ran its own pipeline on the public reads, namely fastp trimming at Q25 and MiXCR clone calling, and kept in-frame beta chains. CDR3 protein duplicates are merged, each entry listing the most common genes and DNA. The V and J calls shown here were made by TCRdb, not taken from the authors' results. A total of some 95,000 distinct CDR3 sequences appear in this sample, about 9.1% of them only once. The ten top clones hold about 4.6% of the sample. This clonotype was picked up many times. Its antigen is still unknown. No much larger clonotype is one base removed from it; base qualities were not supplied. General conclusions and limits of the study: A CD8+ phenotype was shown by the disease-linked clones, which were found at relatively low frequencies in peripheral blood. A TCR beta motif of several highly homologous amino acid variants appeared characteristic of blood from ankylosing spondylitis patients. Some of the motif variants had been reported before in the synovial fluid and blood of reactive arthritis patients, a finding that suggests common disease-initiation mechanisms. According to the report, matched synovial fluid samples from ankylosing spondylitis patients were significantly enriched for the disease-linked clones.

The trim is 0 bases for V and 5 bases for J, with a gap of 13 bases between the germline ends. CDR1 and CDR2, per the germline V gene, are MRHNA and SNTAGT. The CDR3 runs 16 residues from the cysteine to the phenylalanine. CDR3 DNA is the only sequence kept; it has 48 bases, read in frame from the first base. This clonotype was obtained from a male donor with ankylosing spondylitis or in good health (not recorded which). The sequencing sample was made of blood, either unsorted or a sorted T cell fraction (not recorded which). The chain was built from TRBV6-4 and TRBJ2-2; the D gene is unclear. The CDR3 reads as follows: CASSDSSGPVTGELFF. The sequence in DNA is TGTGCCAGCAGTGACTCGTCCGGGCCCGTTACCGGGGAGCTGTTTTTT.